These 19 T cell receptor beta chains originate from one sample sequenced in a study of cytomegalovirus exposure and HLA in healthy donors. The PCR ran on 60 Vbeta and 13 Jbeta primers. This table comes from immunoSEQ multiplex PCR, and its TCRdb copy is limited to in-frame clones, with some not included. The sample lists over 150,000 clones; approximately 81% were seen once. Sequenced material: PBMCs. Receptor source: a boy younger than 10 in good health and CMV-seronegative.

This chain joins TRBV29-1 and TRBJ2-1; TRBD1 might be the D (5 bases). V lost 1 base and J 0 bases, leaving 13 bases between the germline ends. Germline loops: CDR1 SQVTM, CDR2 ANQGSEA. CDR3 length equals 16 residues. The DNA for the CDR3 is TGCAGCGTTGAAGGGGGCAAGGGTGGCTCCTACAATGAGCAGTTCTTC. Amino acids: CSVEGGKGGSYNEQFF.

The V gene is TRBV2, the J gene TRBJ2-7; 11 bases line up with TRBD2. Unmatched junction bases numbered 4, after V lost 6 bases and J lost 0 bases. This CDR3 region has 15 residues. Germline V gene data show CDR1 as SNHLY and CDR2 as FYNNEI. CDR3 DNA sequence: TGTGCCAGCAGGGGCGGGACTAGCGGCTCCTACGAGCAGTACTTC. Translated, it gives CASRGGTSGSYEQYF.

V is TRBV5-1 and J is TRBJ1-2; 9 nucleotides align to TRBD1. The germline V gene encodes CDR1 SGHRS and CDR2 YFSETQ. V lost 3 bases, J lost 3 bases, and 9 bases stayed unmatched. The CDR3 extends over 16 amino acids. The CDR3 here is CASSWGQGIFDYGYTF. The CDR3 bases are TGCGCCAGCAGCTGGGGACAGGGAATTTTTGACTATGGCTACACCTTC.

This chain connects TRBV20-1 to TRBJ1-2; D unresolved. Germline values: CDR1 DFQATT, CDR2 SNEGSKA (reference sequence). This CDR3 has 11 amino acids. Trimming took off 4 bases at V and 6 bases at J, with 9 bases between the two ends. CDR3 sequence: CSAMTNNGYTF. The CDR3 DNA follows: TGCAGTGCTATGACAAACAATGGCTACACCTTC.

The gene calls are TRBV5-1 and TRBJ2-3, with 8 bases matching TRBD2. Germline CDR1 and CDR2: SGHRS and YFSETQ. CDR3 length equals 17 residues. V shed 0 bases, J shed 0 bases, and the junction held 6 bases outside the gene matches. The CDR3 DNA reads TGCGCCAGCAGCTTGGGGGCACTAGCGGCTAGCACAGATACGCAGTATTTT. This translates into CASSLGALAASTDTQYF.

The chain has TRBV6-5 and TRBJ2-5, with a weak D call TRBD1 (5 bases). Germline CDR1 is MNHEY and CDR2 is SVGAGI. The V and J ends lost 2 bases and 2 bases respectively, with 12 bases between them. CDR3 length: 15 residues. The CDR3 DNA sequence: TGTGCCAGCAGTTACACCTTCGACAGACAAGAGACCCAGTACTTC. Translated, it gives CASSYTFDRQETQYF.

The chain uses TRBV12-5 and TRBJ2-7; 10 bases line up with TRBD2. Trimming at V came to 4 bases and at J to 3 bases, leaving 6 bases not matched to a gene. Germline V gene data show CDR1 as LGHNT and CDR2 as FRNRAP. The CDR3 runs to 15 residues. CDR3 sequence (DNA): TGTGCTAGTGGTTCCCGTCTAGCGGGAGACTACGAGCAGTACTTC. It is translated as CASGSRLAGDYEQYF.

The V and J genes are TRBV28 and TRBJ2-1, with D possibly being TRBD2 (5 bases). The CDR3 sequence is 13 residues long. The germline gives CDR1 MDHEN, CDR2 SYDVKM. V lost 7 bases to trimming and J lost 7 bases, with 14 bases between them. The CDR3 loop reads CASTHGNLNEQFF. In nucleotides, the CDR3 is TGTGCCAGCACCCACGGGAATTTAAATGAGCAGTTCTTC.

The chain carries TRBV29-1 and TRBJ2-2; D gene uncertain. Per germline, CDR1 SQVTM and CDR2 ANQGSEA. Deletions cut 6 bases from V and 6 bases from J, with 11 bases between. The CDR3 sequence is 12 residues long. The CDR3 loop reads CSVRGVPGELFF. The CDR3 nucleotides are TGCAGCGTGCGAGGTGTTCCCGGGGAGCTGTTTTTT.

This clone was counted between two and nine times. The rearrangement joins TRBV5-1 to TRBJ2-7; TRBD1 agrees at 8 bases. This CDR3 is built from 21 residues. Germline V gives CDR1 SGHRS, CDR2 YFSETQ. Losses at the gene ends were 7 bases for V and 6 bases for J; bases not matched to a gene: 33. The CDR3 loop is CASCLGDRLSWETTTEPEQYF. CDR3 nucleotides: TGCGCCAGCTGCCTGGGGGACAGGCTTTCCTGGGAGACCACCACTGAGCCCGAGCAGTACTTC.

The chain joins TRBV4-1 to TRBJ2-1; the match to TRBD1 covers 7 bases. The J segment lost 1 base and the V segment lost 0 bases, leaving 12 bases of the junction unmatched. This CDR3 is 19 amino acids long. The germline V gene encodes CDR1 MGHRA and CDR2 YSYEKL. CDR3 loop: CASSQERARGRYSYNEQFF. CDR3 coding DNA: TGCGCCAGCAGCCAAGAGCGCGCGAGGGGGCGGTATTCCTACAATGAGCAGTTCTTC.

V is TRBV6-6 and J is TRBJ2-3; D is undetermined. Per the germline V gene, CDR1 is MNHNY and CDR2 is SVGAGI (reference sequence). This CDR3 spans 14 amino acids. The V end lost 2 bases, the J end lost 6 bases, and 12 bases lay between the germline ends. The DNA of the CDR3 is TGTGCCAGCAGTTACGAACCCATCCGGGATACGCAGTATTTT. Protein sequence: CASSYEPIRDTQYF.

The genes are TRBV28 and TRBJ2-5; no definite D call. The length of the CDR3 is 12 residues. The germline V gene has CDR1 MDHEN and CDR2 SYDVKM. Trimming removed 7 bases at V and 4 bases at J, with 10 bases between. The CDR3 DNA is TGTGCCAGCACCCTAGGAAGAGAGACCCAGTACTTC. Translation gives CASTLGRETQYF.

The chain is built from TRBV27 and TRBJ2-7; tentative D call: TRBD1 (6 bases). The germline gives CDR1 MNHEY, CDR2 SMNVEV (reference sequence). This CDR3 spans 15 amino acids. V lost 6 bases and J lost 0, with 15 bases in between. This CDR3 is CASRRAGTSSYEQYF. For the CDR3, the DNA is TGTGCCAGCAGACGGGCCGGGACATCCTCCTACGAGCAGTACTTC.

V usage is TRBV19 and J usage is TRBJ1-2; TRBD1 aligns across 8 bases. CDR1 is LNHDA and CDR2 is SQIVND in the germline V gene (reference sequence). The CDR3 runs to 15 residues. V trimming: 6 bases; J trimming: 5 bases; junction bases outside the gene matches: 11. The CDR3 DNA sequence: TGTGCCAGTAGGAGGGGAGGACAGGGAGGTTATGGCTACACCTTC. Translating gives CASRRGGQGGYGYTF.

V usage is TRBV6-5 and J usage is TRBJ2-3; TRBD2 is a possible D gene (5 bases). The germline V gene encodes CDR1 MNHEY and CDR2 SVGAGI. Trimming shortened V by 0 bases and J by 6 bases, and 7 bases separated the two germline ends. The CDR3 is 13 amino acids. As DNA, the CDR3 is TGTGCCAGCAGTTACTCGAGAGGGGATACGCAGTATTTT. This encodes CASSYSRGDTQYF.

This clone was detected once. The V call is TRBV5-1, the J call TRBJ2-1, with a possible D match to TRBD2 (5 bases). The V and J ends lost 4 bases and 2 bases respectively, with 16 bases between them. The CDR3 has 16 residues. Germline loops: CDR1 SGHRS, CDR2 YFSETQ. For the CDR3, the DNA is TGCGCCAGCAGCCTGCGGGCTAGCTACGCCTACAATGAGCAGTTCTTC. It encodes CASSLRASYAYNEQFF.

V usage is TRBV28 and J usage is TRBJ2-7; 11 positions agree with TRBD2. Germline assignment: CDR1 MDHEN and CDR2 SYDVKM. J was trimmed by 6 bases and V by 6 bases; bases with no gene match: 16. The CDR3 is 17 residues long. CDR3 bases: TGTGCCAGCAGCGCCGGGACTAGCGGTCTTTGGAACTCCGAGCAGTACTTC. Translation: CASSAGTSGLWNSEQYF. Full variable domain (remainder filled in from reference TRBV28 and TRBJ2-7): DVKVTQSSRYLVKRTGEKVFLECVQDMDHENMFWYRQDPGLGLRLIYFSYDVKMKEKGDIPEGYSVSREKKERFSLILESASTNQTSMYLCASSAGTSGLWNSEQYFGPGTRLTVT.

This sequence joins TRBV6-6 and TRBJ2-3; D may be TRBD1 (7 bases). V was cut by 6 bases and J by 3 bases, with 13 bases left in between. Germline CDR1 MNHNY, CDR2 SVGAGI (reference sequence). The CDR3 has 14 residues. CDR3 amino acids: CASRPGGGTDTQYF. DNA for the CDR3: TGTGCCAGCAGGCCAGGGGGAGGAACAGATACGCAGTATTTT.